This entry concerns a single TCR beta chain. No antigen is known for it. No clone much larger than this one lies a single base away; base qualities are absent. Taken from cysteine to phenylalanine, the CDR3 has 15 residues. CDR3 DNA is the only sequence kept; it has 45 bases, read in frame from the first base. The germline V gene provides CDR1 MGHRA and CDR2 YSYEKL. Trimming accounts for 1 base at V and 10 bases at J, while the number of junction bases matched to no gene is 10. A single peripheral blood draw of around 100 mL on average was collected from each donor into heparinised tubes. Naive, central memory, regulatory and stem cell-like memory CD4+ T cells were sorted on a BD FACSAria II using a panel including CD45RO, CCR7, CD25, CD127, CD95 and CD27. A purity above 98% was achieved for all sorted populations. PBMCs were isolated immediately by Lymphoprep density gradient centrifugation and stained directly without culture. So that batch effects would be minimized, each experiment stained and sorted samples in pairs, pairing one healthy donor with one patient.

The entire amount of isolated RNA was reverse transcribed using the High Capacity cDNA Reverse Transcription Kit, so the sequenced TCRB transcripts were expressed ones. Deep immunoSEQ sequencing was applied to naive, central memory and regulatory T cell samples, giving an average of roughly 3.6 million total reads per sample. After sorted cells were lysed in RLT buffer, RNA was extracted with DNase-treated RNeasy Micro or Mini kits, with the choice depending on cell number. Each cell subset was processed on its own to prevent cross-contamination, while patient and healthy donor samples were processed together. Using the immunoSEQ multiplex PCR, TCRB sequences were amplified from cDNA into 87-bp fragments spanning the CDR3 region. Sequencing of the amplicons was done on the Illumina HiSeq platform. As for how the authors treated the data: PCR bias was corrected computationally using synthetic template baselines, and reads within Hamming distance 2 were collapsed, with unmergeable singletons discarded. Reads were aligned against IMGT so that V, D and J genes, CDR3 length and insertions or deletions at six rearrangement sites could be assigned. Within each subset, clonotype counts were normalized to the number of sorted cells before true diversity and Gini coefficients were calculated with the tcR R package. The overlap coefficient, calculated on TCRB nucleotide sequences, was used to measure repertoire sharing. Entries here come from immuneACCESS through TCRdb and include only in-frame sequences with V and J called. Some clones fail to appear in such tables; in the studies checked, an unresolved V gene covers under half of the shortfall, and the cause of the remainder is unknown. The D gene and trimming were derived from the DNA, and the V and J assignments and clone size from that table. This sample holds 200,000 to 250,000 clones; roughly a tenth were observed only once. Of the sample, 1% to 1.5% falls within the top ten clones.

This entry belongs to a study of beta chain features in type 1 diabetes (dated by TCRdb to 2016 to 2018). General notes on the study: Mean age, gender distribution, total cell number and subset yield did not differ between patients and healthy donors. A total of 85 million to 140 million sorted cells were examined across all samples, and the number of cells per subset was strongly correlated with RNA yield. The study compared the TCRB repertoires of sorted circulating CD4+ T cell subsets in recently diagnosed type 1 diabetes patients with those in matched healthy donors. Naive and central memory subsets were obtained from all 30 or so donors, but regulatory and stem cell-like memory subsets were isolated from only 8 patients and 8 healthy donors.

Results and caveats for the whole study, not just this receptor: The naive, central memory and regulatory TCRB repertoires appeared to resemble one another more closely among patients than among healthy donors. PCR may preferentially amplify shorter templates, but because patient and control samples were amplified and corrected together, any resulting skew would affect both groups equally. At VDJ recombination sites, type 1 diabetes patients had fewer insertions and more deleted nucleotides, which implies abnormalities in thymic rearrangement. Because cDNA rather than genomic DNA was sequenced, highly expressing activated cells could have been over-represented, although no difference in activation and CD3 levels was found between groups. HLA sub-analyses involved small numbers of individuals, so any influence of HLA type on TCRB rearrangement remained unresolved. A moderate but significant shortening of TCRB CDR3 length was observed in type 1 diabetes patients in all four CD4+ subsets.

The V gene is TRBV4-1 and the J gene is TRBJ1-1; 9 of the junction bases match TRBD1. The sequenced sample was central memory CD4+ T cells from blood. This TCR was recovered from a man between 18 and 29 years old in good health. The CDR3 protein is CASSQVQQGASLAFF. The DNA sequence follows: TGCGCCAGCAGCCAAGTCCAACAGGGGGCTTCTCTAGCTTTCTTT.